Listed below are T cell receptor beta chains from one sample, sequenced in a study of T cells in Graves' hyperthyroidism and ophthalmopathy. A single record per CDR3 protein comes from TCRdb applying MiXCR to the multiplex PCR reads. Among hundreds of thousands of distinct CDR3 sequences, 14% were seen once, and the ten largest hold around 9.6%. Sequencing used blood. The receptors shown here come from a woman younger than 35 with Graves' hyperthyroidism. Both conserved end residues are part of each CDR3. A D gene is named only where the DNA matches it firmly. Clone sizes are given selectively: once, few, many, or a class where the clone is expanded.

V	size	J	D	DNA	CDR3
TRBV30	NA	TRBJ1-1	NA	TGTGCCTGGAGTGTACTTTCCGGAGGTCTAGCTTTCTTT	CAWSVLSGGLAFF
TRBV11-3	many	TRBJ2-7	NA	TGTGCCAGCAGCTTAGATCGTGTGGGAACCTACGAGCAGTACTTC	CASSLDRVGTYEQYF
TRBV10-2	NA	TRBJ2-5	TRBD1	TGCGCCAGCAGTGAGAGAGGGGCCGGGACAGGGAAAGAGACCCAGTACTTC	CASSERGAGTGKETQYF
TRBV6-1	NA	TRBJ2-7	TRBD2	TGTGCCAGCAGTAAATTCGCGACTAGCGGGGGGTCCGAGCAGTACTTC	CASSKFATSGGSEQYF
TRBV20-1	many	TRBJ2-7	NA	TGCAGTGCGAGGATGACAGCCTCCTACGAGCAGTACTTC	CSARMTASYEQYF
TRBV12-3/TRBV12-4	many	TRBJ2-2	TRBD2	TGTGCCAGCAGGACTAGCGGGAACACCGGGGAGCTGTTTTTT	CASRTSGNTGELFF
TRBV28	many	TRBJ2-1	NA	TGTGCCAGCAGATCTATCGCCGGGACAACCGGCAATGAGCAGTTCTTC	CASRSIAGTTGNEQFF
TRBV7-2	NA	TRBJ2-1	TRBD2	TGTGCCAGCAGCTTAGCGCTAACCTCTAGCGGGAACCAGAATGAGCAGTTCTTC	CASSLALTSSGNQNEQFF
TRBV29-1	NA	TRBJ2-7	TRBD1	TGCAGCGTGGGGACAGGGATAGACTACGAGCAGTACTTC	CSVGTGIDYEQYF
TRBV11-3	many	TRBJ2-5	TRBD2	TGTGCCAGCAGCCCCTGGGGGGGAGAGACCCAGTACTTC	CASSPWGGETQYF
TRBV5-6	few	TRBJ1-1	NA	TGTGCCAGCAGCTTTGAGGGGGTCGTTTGGAACACTGAAGCTTTCTTT	CASSFEGVVWNTEAFF
TRBV28	few	TRBJ1-5	NA	TGTGCCAGCAGTGAGTTTTTACAGGTTAATCAGGCCCAGCATTTT	CASSEFLQVNQAQHF
TRBV2	many	TRBJ2-3	NA	TGTGCCAGCAGTGTCCGGGGGACTAGCACAGATACGCAGTATTTT	CASSVRGTSTDTQYF
TRBV12-3/TRBV12-4	NA	TRBJ1-1	TRBD1	TGTGCCAGCAGTTTAGAGACAGGGCGTACTGAAGCTTTCTTT	CASSLETGRTEAFF
TRBV4-2	few	TRBJ2-1	TRBD2	TGTGCCAGCAGCCAAGATGAAAGCGGGAGTTTTGATGAGCAGTTCTTC	CASSQDESGSFDEQFF
TRBV6-2/TRBV6-3	many	TRBJ2-1	NA	TGTGCCAGCAGTTACGTCCGGGTGACCTACAATGAGCAGTTCTTC	CASSYVRVTYNEQFF
TRBV30	once	TRBJ1-2	NA	TGTGCCTTGCGTAGCACCCCGAACTATGGCTACACCTTC	CALRSTPNYGYTF
TRBV5-1	NA	TRBJ2-7	NA	TGCGCCAGCAGGAGTTTCCTGGAGGGTGAGCAGTACTTC	CASRSFLEGEQYF
TRBV19	NA	TRBJ2-7	TRBD1	TGTGCCAGTAGAGCGACAGGGGTTATCTACGAGCAGTACTTC	CASRATGVIYEQYF
TRBV6-7	few	TRBJ2-1	TRBD1	TGTGCCAGCAGTTACCCCTCCCGGGACAGGGGTGGGTTTTGGTACAATGAGCAGTTCTTC	CASSYPSRDRGGFWYNEQFF
TRBV19	NA	TRBJ1-1	NA	TGTGCCAGTAGTATGTTCGGCAGGACAAACACTGAAGCTTTCTTT	CASSMFGRTNTEAFF
TRBV19	NA	TRBJ2-1	TRBD1	TGTGCCAGTAGTAATCCCCCGGGACAGGGATTTTCCAATGAGCAGTTCTTC	CASSNPPGQGFSNEQFF
TRBV19	few	TRBJ2-7	NA	TGTGCCAGTAGTAACCCGATCGGACTGGCAACCTACGAGCAGTACTTC	CASSNPIGLATYEQYF
TRBV29-1	NA	TRBJ2-1	TRBD1	TGCAGCGTTGAAGCCCCGGGACAGGTCAATGAGCAGTTCTTC	CSVEAPGQVNEQFF
TRBV7-2	NA	TRBJ2-1	TRBD2	TGTGCCAGCAGCTCAGCGGGAGTATCCTACAATGAGCAGTTCTTC	CASSSAGVSYNEQFF
TRBV19	NA	TRBJ2-7	NA	TGTGCCAGTAGTATACAGGCAGGCGACGAGCAGTACTTC	CASSIQAGDEQYF
TRBV10-3	NA	TRBJ2-5	NA	TGTGCCATCAGTGAGGAGGGGCTCCGGGAGACCCAGTACTTC	CAISEEGLRETQYF
TRBV19	few	TRBJ1-3	NA	TGTGCCAGTAAGGGGCAGTATGGAAACACCATATATTTT	CASKGQYGNTIYF
TRBV5-1	many	TRBJ1-1	NA	TGCGCCAGCAGCTTGGATGGCTTAATGAACACTGAAGCTTTCTTT	CASSLDGLMNTEAFF
TRBV28	many	TRBJ2-3	NA	TGTGCCAGCAGTCCGATCGAGGAGCTAGAGGGCCGTGAAGATACGCAGTATTTT	CASSPIEELEGREDTQYF
TRBV4-3	NA	TRBJ2-1	TRBD2	TGCGCCAGCAGCCCCTGGGTGGACAGCGGGAGTAGGAATGAGCAGTTCTTC	CASSPWVDSGSRNEQFF
TRBV2	many	TRBJ2-7	NA	TGTGCCAGCAATGGAGTGGGCAACTACGAGCAGTACTTC	CASNGVGNYEQYF
TRBV6-2/TRBV6-3	NA	TRBJ1-5	NA	TGTGCCAGCAGACCCGGAGTAAGCAATCAGCCCCAGCATTTT	CASRPGVSNQPQHF
TRBV7-9	many	TRBJ2-5	TRBD1	TGTGCCAGCAGCCAGCTGTTCAGGGGGGAGACCCAGTACTTC	CASSQLFRGETQYF
TRBV18	many	TRBJ1-5	NA	TGTGCCAGCTCACCGACAGGTTCTAGCAATCAGCCCCAGCATTTT	CASSPTGSSNQPQHF
TRBV3-1	NA	TRBJ2-2	TRBD2	TGTGCCAGCAGCCAAGGACCCGGGACTAGCGGGAGGTTTGGCACCGGGGAGCTGTTTTTT	CASSQGPGTSGRFGTGELFF
TRBV2	many	TRBJ2-7	NA	TGTGCCAGCACCCCGTGGACGGACGAGCAGTACTTC	CASTPWTDEQYF
TRBV6-1	NA	TRBJ2-5	TRBD2	TGTGCCAGCAGTCAAACCGGGACTAGCGCTCTCCAAGAGACCCAGTACTTC	CASSQTGTSALQETQYF
TRBV28	many	TRBJ2-7	TRBD2	TGTGCCAGCAGTTTGACTAGCGTAACCTACGAGCAGTACTTC	CASSLTSVTYEQYF
TRBV19	few	TRBJ2-1	NA	TGTGCCAGTAGTCCCCCCCTGACTAGTTACAATGAGCAGTTCTTC	CASSPPLTSYNEQFF
TRBV3-1	NA	TRBJ2-7	NA	TGTGCCAGCAGCCAGGACTACTTCTCCTACGAGCAGTACTTC	CASSQDYFSYEQYF
TRBV2	many	TRBJ2-7	TRBD2	TGTGCCAGCATCGAGGTTGGCGGGAGGTACGAGCAGTACTTC	CASIEVGGRYEQYF
TRBV7-9	many	TRBJ1-2	NA	TGTGCCAGCAGCCCCCCACTCTATGGCTACACCTTC	CASSPPLYGYTF
TRBV27	NA	TRBJ2-2	TRBD2	TGTGCCAGCAGTTTCCTTTTAGCGGGAATCCCCGGGGAGCTGTTTTTT	CASSFLLAGIPGELFF